These 23 T cell receptor beta chains came from one sample sequenced in a study of OX40 agonist ivuxolimab in advanced cancers. Sequencing used immunoSEQ multiplex PCR; TCRdb keeps in-frame clones, though not all of them. The sample lists about 77,000 clones, more than 80% occurring once. Specimen: CD4+ or CD8+ T cells sorted from blood, collected in a trial of the OX40 agonist ivuxolimab. These receptor sequences come from an adult with an advanced solid tumor such as melanoma, head and neck, liver or kidney cancer.

The chain combines TRBV7-3 with TRBJ2-3; 11 nucleotides agree with TRBD2. The CDR3 has 18 amino acids. V was clipped by 4 bases and J by 0 bases; unmatched bases: 9. Germline V gene sequence: CDR1 SGHTA, CDR2 FQGTGA. The CDR3 bases are TGTGCCAGCAGCTCCCCTTCCCTAGCGGGAGGAAGCACAGATACGCAGTATTTT. It is translated as CASSSPSLAGGSTDTQYF.

This clone occurred a few times. The chain couples TRBV14 to TRBJ2-2, with 8 bases lining up with TRBD2. CDR3 length: 16 residues. Germline CDR1 reads SGHDN; CDR2 reads FVKESK. Trimming took 4 bases from V and 2 from J; bases not matched to a gene: 6. The DNA of the CDR3 is TGTGCCAGCAGCCCGTTACTAGCGGTAAACACCGGGGAGCTGTTTTTT. Amino acids: CASSPLLAVNTGELFF. Filled out from reference TRBV14 and TRBJ2-2, the complete variable domain reads EAGVTQFPSHSVIEKGQTVTLRCDPISGHDNLYWYRRVMGKEIKFLLHFVKESKQDESGMPNNRFLAERTGGTYSTLKVQPAELEDSGVYFCASSPLLAVNTGELFFGEGSRLTVL.

The V and J genes are TRBV18 and TRBJ1-2; weak D call: TRBD1 (6 bases). Trimming shortened V by 1 base and J by 0 bases, and 6 bases separated the two germline ends. In germline, CDR1 is KGHSH, CDR2 LQKENI. The CDR3 consists of 14 residues. The CDR3 sequence: CASSPQGANYGYTF. In nucleotides, the CDR3 is TGTGCCAGCTCACCACAGGGGGCTAACTATGGCTACACCTTC.

The chain couples TRBV11-2 to TRBJ1-4; D is unclear. V was shortened by 1 base and J by 6 bases, with 12 bases between the two germline ends. Germline lookup yields CDR1 SGHAT and CDR2 FQNNGV. The CDR3 runs to 15 residues. Here the CDR3 DNA reads TGTGCCAGCAGCTTAGTAGGCGCAGTTGATGAAAAACTGTTTTTT. Amino acids: CASSLVGAVDEKLFF.

The chain combines TRBV10-3 with TRBJ1-5, with D possibly TRBD1 on 5 matching bases. The CDR3 sequence is 13 residues long. Germline V gene data show CDR1 as ENHRY and CDR2 as SYGVKD. V gave up 10 bases and J gave up 0 bases, with 10 bases separating them. The CDR3 sequence: CATRTYSNQPQHF. In DNA form, the CDR3 reads TGTGCCACCCGGACATATAGCAATCAGCCCCAGCATTTT.

This chain joins TRBV10-3 and TRBJ2-3; D is perhaps TRBD2 (6 bases). Germline loops: CDR1 ENHRY, CDR2 SYGVKD. This CDR3 contains 17 residues. The ends were cut back, 0 bases at V and 7 bases at J, with 20 bases in the middle. The CDR3 reads CAISESNRGMGTNTQYF. The CDR3, as DNA: TGTGCCATCAGTGAGTCGAATCGGGGGATGGGAACAAATACGCAGTATTTT.

The V call is TRBV7-2, the J call TRBJ1-1; D unresolved. Germline CDR1 and CDR2: SGHTA and FQGNSA. Trimming removed 2 bases from V and 0 bases from J, with 4 bases in between. The CDR3 length is 13 residues. This CDR3 reads CASSLLVNTEAFF. The CDR3 DNA follows: TGTGCCAGCAGCTTACTCGTGAACACTGAAGCTTTCTTT.

A few counts support this clone. This sequence joins TRBV7-2 and TRBJ2-1; D unclear. Germline loops: CDR1 SGHTA, CDR2 FQGNSA. The ends were cut back, 5 bases at V and 4 bases at J, with 9 bases in the middle. This CDR3 region has 13 residues. Written as DNA, the CDR3 is TGTGCCAGCAGCAGAGCGTTTTACAATGAGCAGTTCTTC. This codes for CASSRAFYNEQFF.

The rearrangement joins TRBV18 to TRBJ1-5, with 7 bases fitting TRBD1. V was pared by 4 bases and J by 1 base, with 7 bases of the junction left unmatched. This CDR3 is 16 amino acids long. Germline CDR1 reads KGHSH; CDR2 reads LQKENI. CDR3 sequence: CASSRDDRASNQPQHF. The CDR3 nucleotides are TGTGCCAGCTCACGAGACGACAGGGCAAGCAATCAGCCCCAGCATTTT.

The chain is built from TRBV2 and TRBJ2-7, with TRBD1 identical over 7 bases. Per germline, CDR1 SNHLY and CDR2 FYNNEI. V lost 8 bases, J lost 3 bases, and 13 bases stayed unmatched. The CDR3 length is 15 residues. Here the CDR3 reads CASANRGLPDYEQYF. The CDR3 DNA reads as TGTGCCAGCGCAAACAGGGGCCTACCGGACTACGAGCAGTACTTC.

V usage is TRBV6-4 and J usage is TRBJ2-2; D not certain. Germline assignment: CDR1 MRHNA and CDR2 SNTAGT. The CDR3 runs 13 residues. V was shortened by 5 bases and J by 0 bases, with 4 bases between the two germline ends. The CDR3 DNA reads TGTGCCAGCAGTTTTACGAACACCGGGGAGCTGTTTTTT. Translating gives CASSFTNTGELFF.

This clone was seen a handful of times. This sample includes further DNA sequences coding for the same CDR3. This chain uses TRBV5-1 with TRBJ2-3, with TRBD2 matching over 10 bases. V gave up 2 bases and J gave up 5 bases; unmatched junction bases: 2. Germline-derived CDR1 and CDR2 are SGHRS and YFSETQ. CDR3 length: 14 amino acids. The CDR3 sequence is CASSFLAGEDTQYF. The CDR3, as DNA: TGCGCCAGCAGCTTTCTAGCGGGAGAAGATACGCAGTATTTT.

The chain is built from TRBV7-6 and TRBJ2-2; no clear D gene. The CDR3 runs 11 residues. The V end was cut by 2 bases, the J end by 8 bases, with 3 bases between. Germline V gene lookup returns CDR1 SGHVS and CDR2 FNYEAQ. The DNA for the CDR3 is TGTGCCAGCAGCTTACGTGGGGAGCTGTTTTTT. It encodes CASSLRGELFF.

V is TRBV6-1 and J is TRBJ2-5; no reliable D call. In germline, CDR1 is MNHNS, CDR2 SASEGT. The ends were cut back, 6 bases at V and 5 bases at J, with 7 bases in the middle. CDR3 size: 11 residues. The CDR3 region is CASRSRETQYF. The DNA for the CDR3 is TGTGCCAGCAGGAGCCGGGAGACCCAGTACTTC.

Comment on this clone: Other DNA sequences in the sample encode the same CDR3. The gene calls are TRBV7-2 and TRBJ2-5; weak D call: TRBD2 (5 bases). Germline values: CDR1 SGHTA, CDR2 FQGNSA. Trimming pared 4 bases from V and 4 bases from J, leaving 10 bases between. This CDR3 spans 13 amino acids. The CDR3 DNA follows: TGTGCCAGCAGCTCCGGGGTCCGAGAGACCCAGTACTTC. As protein: CASSSGVRETQYF.

As concerns this clone: Relative to the germline gene, one junction end is altered; a read error may explain this. The gene calls are TRBV7-7 and TRBJ2-1; TRBD1 might be the D (6 bases). The CDR3 contains 16 residues. In germline, CDR1 is SSHAT, CDR2 FNYEAQ (reference sequence). The CDR3 reads CASSHSSGQPGDEQFF. Written as DNA, the CDR3 is TGTGCTAGCAGCCACTCCTCTGGACAGCCTGGCGATGAGCAGTTCTTC.

The chain has TRBV27 and TRBJ2-1, with 9 bases identical to TRBD2. V lost 0 bases, J lost 16 bases, and 10 bases stayed unmatched. Looked up from germline, CDR1 is MNHEY and CDR2 is SMNVEV (reference sequence). The CDR3 is 14 amino acids. CDR3 bases: TGTGCCAGCAGTTTATCTTCCACAGGGACTAGCCGATTCTTC. This sequence encodes CASSLSSTGTSRFF.

This clone appeared a single time. The chain carries TRBV6-5 and TRBJ2-7; TRBD2 matches 9 bases. The germline gives CDR1 MNHEY, CDR2 SVGAGI. V shed 2 bases, J shed 1 base, and the junction held 3 bases outside the gene matches. The CDR3 has 15 amino acids. The CDR3 coding sequence is TGTGCCAGCAGTTACCCGCTAGCGGGATCCTACGAGCAGTACTTC. It yields the protein CASSYPLAGSYEQYF.

This clone was recorded once. The CDR3 DNA is TGTGCCAGCAGTTATTTTCCCCCAGGGGGCAGTCAGCCCCAGCATTTT. This codes for CASSYFPPGGSQPQHF. This chain uses TRBV6-5 with TRBJ1-5; 8 nucleotides align to TRBD1. The CDR3 spans 16 residues. Germline values: CDR1 MNHEY, CDR2 SVGAGI. V shed 3 bases, J shed 6 bases, and the junction held 10 bases outside the gene matches.

The J gene is TRBJ2-3, the V gene TRBV4-1; maybe TRBD2 (6 bases). This CDR3 is built from 19 residues. Trimming pared 0 bases from V and 4 bases from J, leaving 23 bases between. Germline loops: CDR1 MGHRA, CDR2 YSYEKL. CDR3 nucleotides: TGCGCCAGCAGCCAAGATGGCCCCTCTGCAGCTGGGGAGGCAGATACGCAGTATTTT. The encoded protein is CASSQDGPSAAGEADTQYF.

This chain joins TRBV28 and TRBJ2-7, with D uncertain. This CDR3 has 17 residues. V lost 6 bases and J 1 base, leaving 22 bases between the germline ends. Germline V gene data show CDR1 as MDHEN and CDR2 as SYDVKM. The CDR3 DNA sequence: TGTGCCAGCAGAATCGATTTTGGGTTGGGGTCTTCCTACGAGCAGTACTTC. Translation: CASRIDFGLGSSYEQYF.

V and J are TRBV5-1 and TRBJ2-7, with 16 bases identical to TRBD2. Germline V gene sequence: CDR1 SGHRS, CDR2 YFSETQ. The trim removed 3 bases at V and 7 bases at J, leaving 10 bases unmatched. The CDR3 length is 17 residues. DNA of the CDR3: TGCGCCAGCAGCTCGGGACTAGCGGGAGGGTCTAGTAAGGAGCAGTACTTC. It yields the protein CASSSGLAGGSSKEQYF.

The J gene is TRBJ1-5, the V gene TRBV6-5; the D is unclear. With 0 bases removed from V and 6 bases from J, the gap between germline ends came to 6 bases. CDR1 is MNHEY, CDR2 SVGAGI, per germline. This CDR3 region has 13 residues. The CDR3 region is CASSYSSFQPQHF. The CDR3 bases are TGTGCCAGCAGTTACTCGAGCTTTCAGCCCCAGCATTTT.